These 22 T cell receptor beta chains came from one sample sequenced in a study of vaccination and CD4 T cells after COVID-19. Sequencing of DNA taken from cultured CD4+ T cells relied on the Oncomine TCR Beta short-read assay. TCRdb processed the PCR reads anew with MiXCR; each CDR3 protein has one entry. The sample yields roughly 3,500 distinct CDR3 sequences, approximately 16% seen once. Treatment specified: roughly ten-day PBMC culture with coronavirus spike peptide pools or control peptides (ViraFEST assay). These receptors' antigens are unknown. Sequencing was done on a sample of CD4+ T cells from blood, cultured in vitro. These receptors all stem from a human donor who had recovered from COVID-19.

The rearrangement joins TRBV20-1 to TRBJ2-7, with TRBD2 matching 11 bases. The CDR3 has 14 amino acids. J gave up 4 bases and V 5 bases, and 7 bases lay outside the gene matches. Per the germline V gene, CDR1 is DFQATT and CDR2 is SNEGSKA (reference sequence). CDR3 protein: CSAPRLAGKYEQYF. CDR3 in DNA: TGCAGTGCTCCTAGACTAGCGGGGAAATACGAGCAGTACTTC.

By sample fraction, this clonotype is medium-sized. The chain carries TRBV19 and TRBJ1-3; D is undetermined. The CDR3 covers 13 residues. CDR1 is LNHDA and CDR2 is SQIVND in the germline V gene (reference sequence). Trimming pared 11 bases from V and 5 bases from J, leaving 16 bases between. CDR3 nucleotides: TGTGCCCTCTTTTCGCCTGGACGAAACACCATATATTTT. Its protein is CALFSPGRNTIYF.

This clonotype appeared a single time. A much larger clone lies one base from this, so it may be a read error. This chain links TRBV2 with TRBJ2-7; D gene uncertain. The CDR3 covers 11 residues. CDR1 is SNHLY, CDR2 FYNNEI, per germline. V lost 6 bases and J lost 6, with 9 bases in between. CDR3 region: CASREAGEQYF. In nucleotides, the CDR3 is TGTGCCAGCAGAGAGGCAGGCGAGCAGTACTTC.

This clonotype was counted a few times. The chain joins TRBV19 to TRBJ2-2, with a weak D call TRBD2 (5 bases). The CDR3 is 12 residues long. Germline CDR1 LNHDA, CDR2 SQIVND (reference sequence). Trimming left V 3 bases short and J 8 bases short, with 7 bases between. CDR3 loop: CASSIPGGELFF. In nucleotides, the CDR3 is TGTGCCAGTAGTATCCCGGGGGGGGAGCTGTTTTTT.

This clonotype is labeled as medium-sized. The chain is built from TRBV25-1 and TRBJ2-5, with a weak D call TRBD2 (5 bases). The CDR3 length is 13 residues. Germline V gene sequence: CDR1 MGHDK, CDR2 SYGVNS. V lost 6 bases and J lost 5, with 13 bases in between. The CDR3 nucleotides are TGTGCCAGCAGCCGGAGATCGGGGGAGACCCAGTACTTC. Protein product: CASSRRSGETQYF.

The chain joins TRBV12-3 or TRBV12-4 to TRBJ1-2; tentatively, D is TRBD1 (5 bases). The CDR3 spans 13 residues. V was clipped by 1 base and J by 8 bases, with 11 bases between them. The CDR3 DNA reads TGTGCCAGCAGTTTAGAGTCTTGGGGGGGCTACACCTTC. Translation gives CASSLESWGGYTF.

The chain couples TRBV30 to TRBJ2-7; 9 bases align to TRBD1. J gave up 3 bases and V 1 base, and 4 bases lay outside the gene matches. The germline V gene encodes CDR1 GTSNPN and CDR2 SVGIG (reference sequence). The CDR3 totals 14 residues. CDR3 sequence reads: CAWSAGQGYYEQYF. In DNA form, the CDR3 reads TGTGCCTGGAGTGCGGGACAGGGTTACTACGAGCAGTACTTC.

V gene TRBV7-8 combines with J gene TRBJ1-2, with D unresolved. The V end was cut by 0 bases, the J end by 3 bases, with 8 bases between. The germline gives CDR1 SGHVS, CDR2 FQNEAQ. This CDR3 has 14 amino acids. CDR3 DNA: TGTGCCAGCAGCTTAGCCCTAATCGACTATGGCTACACCTTC. Amino acids: CASSLALIDYGYTF. The complete variable domain, with remaining parts taken from reference TRBV7-8 and TRBJ1-2, reads GAGVSQSPRYKVAKRGQDVALRCDPISGHVSLFWYQQALGQGPEFLTYFQNEAQLDKSGLPSDRFFAERPEGSVSTLKIQRTQQEDSAVYLCASSLALIDYGYTFGSGTRLTVV.

This chain uses TRBV29-1 with TRBJ2-1; TRBD1 or TRBD2 may be the D gene (7 bases each). Germline V lookup: CDR1 SQVTM, CDR2 ANQGSEA. The length of the CDR3 is 15 residues. The V end was cut by 7 bases, the J end by 4 bases, with 20 bases between. CDR3 protein: CSAPGGAGRYNEQFF. CDR3 coding DNA: TGCAGCGCCCCAGGGGGGGCAGGGCGTTACAATGAGCAGTTCTTC.

The gene calls are TRBV5-1 and TRBJ1-3; D is unresolved. This CDR3 comprises 13 residues. With 4 bases removed from V and 4 bases from J, the gap between germline ends came to 9 bases. Germline CDR1 and CDR2: SGHRS and YFSETQ. CDR3 in DNA: TGCGCCAGCAGCGACCTTGTGGGAAACACCATATATTTT. Its protein product is CASSDLVGNTIYF.

V usage is TRBV11-2 and J usage is TRBJ1-6; no clear D gene. This CDR3 contains 15 residues. Deletions cut 2 bases from V and 5 bases from J, with 10 bases between. Germline V gene data show CDR1 as SGHAT and CDR2 as FQNNGV. CDR3 sequence (DNA): TGTGCCAGCAGCTTATTCCCTGGAGATAATTCACCCCTCCACTTT. This sequence encodes CASSLFPGDNSPLHF.

By share, this clonotype ranks as medium-sized. CDR3 coding DNA: TGTGCCAGCACGCCCGGGAGTCCCACTGAAGCTTTCTTT. Encoded protein: CASTPGSPTEAFF. V and J are TRBV12-3 or TRBV12-4 and TRBJ1-1; D is undetermined. The CDR3 spans 13 residues. Trimming took off 7 bases at V and 4 bases at J, with 13 bases between the two ends.

This clonotype is classed as medium-sized. The genes are TRBV30 and TRBJ2-1; no firm D call. Germline V gene lookup returns CDR1 GTSNPN and CDR2 SVGIG (reference sequence). The CDR3 has 14 amino acids. V was trimmed by 1 base and J by 7 bases, leaving 14 bases between them. The CDR3 here is CAWSGAPLTNEQFF. DNA of the CDR3: TGTGCCTGGAGTGGGGCCCCTCTTACAAATGAGCAGTTCTTC.

The chain joins TRBV30 to TRBJ1-1; D might be TRBD1 (5 bases). Germline CDR1 and CDR2: GTSNPN and SVGIG (reference sequence). The CDR3 has 13 residues. V was pared by 7 bases and J by 0 bases, with 12 bases between. The CDR3 nucleotides read TGTGCCTCCAACAGGCTTATGAACACTGAAGCTTTCTTT. Protein sequence: CASNRLMNTEAFF.

The chain joins TRBV19 to TRBJ1-3; 8 nucleotides line up with TRBD1. The CDR3 consists of 14 residues. V gave up 7 bases and J gave up 0 bases; unmatched junction bases: 2. Germline V gene lookup returns CDR1 LNHDA and CDR2 SQIVND (reference sequence). The CDR3 sequence: CASTDRASGNTIYF. The DNA for the CDR3 is TGTGCCAGTACGGACAGGGCCTCTGGAAACACCATATATTTT.

V is TRBV29-1 and J is TRBJ2-3; 11 bases line up with TRBD2. Trimming took 7 bases from V and 5 from J; bases not matched to a gene: 8. The length of the CDR3 is 14 residues. Germline CDR1 SQVTM, CDR2 ANQGSEA. DNA of the CDR3: TGCAGCGCCGCCTTAGCGGGGGGGGGAGATACGCAGTATTTT. Its translation is CSAALAGGGDTQYF.

This clonotype was seen a handful of times. The rearrangement joins TRBV6-1 to TRBJ1-2; 10 nucleotides line up with TRBD1. V trimming: 6 bases; J trimming: 4 bases; junction bases outside the gene matches: 2. CDR3 length equals 13 residues. Germline CDR1 is MNHNS and CDR2 is SASEGT. As DNA, the CDR3 is TGTGCCAGCAGGGACAGGGGGGGCTATGGCTACACCTTC. Translating gives CASRDRGGYGYTF.

V gene TRBV7-8 combines with J gene TRBJ1-5; TRBD1 is a possible D gene (5 bases). The germline gives CDR1 SGHVS, CDR2 FQNEAQ. The CDR3 contains 15 residues. Trimming left V 4 bases short and J 0 bases short, with 10 bases between. CDR3 region: CASSSKQDSNQPQHF. The CDR3, as DNA: TGTGCCAGCAGCTCAAAACAGGATAGCAATCAGCCCCAGCATTTT.

The chain recombines TRBV6-2 or TRBV6-3 with TRBJ2-7, with TRBD1 as a possible D gene (5 bases). The ends were cut back, 5 bases at V and 2 bases at J, with 13 bases in the middle. The CDR3 sequence is 14 residues long. Per germline, CDR1 MNHEY and CDR2 SVGEGT. Here the CDR3 DNA reads TGTGCCAGCAGTACCAGACAGCCTCCCTACGAGCAGTACTTC. Translated: CASSTRQPPYEQYF.

This clonotype turned up a few times. V usage is TRBV2 and J usage is TRBJ1-2, with D possibly TRBD1 on 5 matching bases. Looked up from germline, CDR1 is SNHLY and CDR2 is FYNNEI. With 5 bases removed from V and 5 bases from J, the gap between germline ends came to 12 bases. The CDR3 contains 13 residues. The CDR3 nucleotides are TGTGCCAGCAGTTGGACACCCGAATATGGCTACACCTTC. This encodes CASSWTPEYGYTF. The full variable domain, completed using reference TRBV2 and TRBJ1-2, is EPEVTQTPSHQVTQMGQEVILRCVPISNHLYFYWYRQILGQKVEFLVSFYNNEISEKSEIFDDQFSVERPDGSNFTLKIRSTKLEDSAMYFCASSWTPEYGYTFGSGTRLTVV.

This clonotype is medium-sized within its sample. This chain connects TRBV6-1 to TRBJ1-2; 11 nucleotides line up with TRBD1. The germline V gene encodes CDR1 MNHNS and CDR2 SASEGT. The CDR3 sequence is 15 residues long. V lost 3 bases to trimming and J lost 2 bases; unmatched junction nucleotides: 2. CDR3 region: CASSEGQGVNYGYTF. The CDR3 DNA sequence: TGTGCCAGCAGTGAGGGACAGGGGGTGAACTATGGCTACACCTTC.

There are a few counts of this clonotype. The rearrangement links TRBV21-1 to TRBJ2-3; the table assigns TRBD2, which was not confirmed against the DNA. TRBV21-1 is annotated as a pseudogene. This CDR3 has 14 amino acids. Here the CDR3 DNA reads TGTGCCAGCAGAAGGGCAGGTGGGACAGATACGCAGTATTTT. This encodes CASRRAGGTDTQYF.